The entry that follows covers one T cell receptor (beta chain) sequence. The data derive from a study of blood T cell repertoires in COVID-19. Original analysis: Reference gene primer amplification in the assay estimated nucleated cell counts. Libraries were prepared by immunoSEQ multiplex PCR; TCRdb keeps only in-frame clonotypes and omits some of them. Clonal size and the V and J genes are those of that table, whereas D and trimming came from the DNA. The sample includes roughly 240,000 clones, roughly 82% of them seen just once. The germline V gene encodes CDR1 SGHNT and CDR2 YENEEA. J lost 6 bases, V lost 4 bases, and 4 bases had no gene match. This CDR3 has 13 amino acids.

V and J are TRBV11-3 and TRBJ2-3, with 7 bases matching TRBD1. The sequenced material came from PBMCs or T cells enriched from blood (not recorded which). The clonotype originates from a woman aged 45-60 years who had recovered from COVID-19. This CDR3 reads CASSSGTADTQYF. The CDR3 DNA sequence: TGTGCCAGCAGCTCGGGGACAGCTGATACGCAGTATTTT.